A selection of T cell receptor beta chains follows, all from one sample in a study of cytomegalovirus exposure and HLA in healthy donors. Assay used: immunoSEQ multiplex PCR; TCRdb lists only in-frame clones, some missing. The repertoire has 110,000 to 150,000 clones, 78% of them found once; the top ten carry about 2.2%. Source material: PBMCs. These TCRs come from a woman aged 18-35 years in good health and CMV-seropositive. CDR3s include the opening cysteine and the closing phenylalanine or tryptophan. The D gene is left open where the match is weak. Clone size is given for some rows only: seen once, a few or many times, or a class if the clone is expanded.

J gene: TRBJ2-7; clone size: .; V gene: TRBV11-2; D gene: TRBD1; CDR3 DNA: TGTGCCAGCAGCTTAGGGACAGGATACGAGCAGTACTTC; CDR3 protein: CASSLGTGYEQYF
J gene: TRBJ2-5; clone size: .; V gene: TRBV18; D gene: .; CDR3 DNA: TGTGCCAGCTCACCACGGGCAGACCAAGAGACCCAGTACTTC; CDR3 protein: CASSPRADQETQYF
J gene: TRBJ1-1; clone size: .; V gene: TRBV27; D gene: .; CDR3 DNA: TGTGCCAGCAGTTTAACGACAGGGAACACTGAAGCTTTCTTT; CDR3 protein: CASSLTTGNTEAFF
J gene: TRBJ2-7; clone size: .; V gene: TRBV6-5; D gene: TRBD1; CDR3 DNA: TGTGCCAGCAGTCGACCGGGGACAGGGGCCTACGAGCAGTACTTC; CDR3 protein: CASSRPGTGAYEQYF
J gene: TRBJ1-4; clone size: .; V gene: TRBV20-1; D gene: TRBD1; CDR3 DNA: TGCAGTGTTAACAGGGGTGAAAAACTGTTTTTT; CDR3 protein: CSVNRGEKLFF
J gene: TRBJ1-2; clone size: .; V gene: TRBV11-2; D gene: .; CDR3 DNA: TGTGCCATCCGGGTTGGCCGGAACGGCTACACCTTC; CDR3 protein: CAIRVGRNGYTF
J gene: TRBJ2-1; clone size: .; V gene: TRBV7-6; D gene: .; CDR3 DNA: TGTGCCAGCAGCTCACCCCGGGACACCCGCACGTTCTTC; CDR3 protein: CASSSPRDTRTFF
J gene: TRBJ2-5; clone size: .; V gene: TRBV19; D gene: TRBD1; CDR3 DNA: TGTGCCAGTAGTCCACCCGGGACAGGGACCCAAGAGACCCAGTACTTC; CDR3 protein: CASSPPGTGTQETQYF
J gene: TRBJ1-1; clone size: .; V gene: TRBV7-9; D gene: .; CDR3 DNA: TGTTCCAGCAGCCAGGAGGTCGTAGCTTTCTTT; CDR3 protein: CSSSQEVVAFF
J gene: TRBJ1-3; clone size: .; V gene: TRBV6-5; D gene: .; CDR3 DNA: TGTGCCAGCAAAGAAACAGTTGGAAACACCATATATTTT; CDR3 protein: CASKETVGNTIYF
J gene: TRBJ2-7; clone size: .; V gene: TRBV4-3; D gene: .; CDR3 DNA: TGCGCCAGCAGCCAACCTCACGAGCAGTACTTC; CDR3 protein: CASSQPHEQYF
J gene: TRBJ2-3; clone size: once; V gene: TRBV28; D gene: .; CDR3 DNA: TGTGCCAGCAGTTTGTCCTCGGCTGCAGGTGACACAGATACGCAGTATTTT; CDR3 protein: CASSLSSAAGDTDTQYF
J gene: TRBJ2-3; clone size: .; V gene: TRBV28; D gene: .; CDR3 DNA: TGTGCCAGCAGTTTTACGGGGGTACGCACAGATACGCAGTATTTT; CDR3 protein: CASSFTGVRTDTQYF
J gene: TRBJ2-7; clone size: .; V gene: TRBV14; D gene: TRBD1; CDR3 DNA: TGTGCCAGCAGCCAAGATCAGACAGGGATTTACGAGCAGTACTTC; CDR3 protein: CASSQDQTGIYEQYF
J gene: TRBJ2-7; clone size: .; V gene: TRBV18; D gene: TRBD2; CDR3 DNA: TGTGCCAGCTCAGAGGGACTAGCGGGAAACTACGAGCAGTACTTC; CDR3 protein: CASSEGLAGNYEQYF
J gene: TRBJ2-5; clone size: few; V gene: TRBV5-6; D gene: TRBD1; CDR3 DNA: TGTGCCAGCAGCTTGGCCCTCTGGACAGGGGAACAAGAGACCCAGTACTTC; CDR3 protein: CASSLALWTGEQETQYF
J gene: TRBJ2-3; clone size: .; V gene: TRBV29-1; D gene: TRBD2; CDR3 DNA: TGCAGCGTTGACGGGACTAGCGGGATTACAGATACGCAGTATTTT; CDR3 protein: CSVDGTSGITDTQYF
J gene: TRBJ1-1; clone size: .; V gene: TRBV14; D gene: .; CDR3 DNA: TGTGCCAGCAGCCAACGGGGTTTAGCGAACACTGAAGCTTTCTTT; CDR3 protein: CASSQRGLANTEAFF
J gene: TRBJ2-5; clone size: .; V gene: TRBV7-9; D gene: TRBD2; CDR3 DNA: TGTGCCAGCAGCTTTGCGGGGGGGAACCAAGAGACCCAGTACTTC; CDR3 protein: CASSFAGGNQETQYF
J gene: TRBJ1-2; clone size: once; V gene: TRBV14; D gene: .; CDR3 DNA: TGTGCCAGCAGCCAAGATCGCCAATTGAGAGGCTACACCTTC; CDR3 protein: CASSQDRQLRGYTF
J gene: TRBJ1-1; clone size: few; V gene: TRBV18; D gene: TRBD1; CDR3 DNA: TGTGCCAGCATTCTTCCGGGACAGGGGGCTTTCTTT; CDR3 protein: CASILPGQGAFF
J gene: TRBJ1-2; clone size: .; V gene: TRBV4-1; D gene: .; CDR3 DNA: TGCGCCAGCAGCCAGGGCGATTCAGGGTATGGCTACACCTTC; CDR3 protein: CASSQGDSGYGYTF
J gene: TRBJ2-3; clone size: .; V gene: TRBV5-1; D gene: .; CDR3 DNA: TGCGCCAGCAGCTTATCCCCCCCCACGCGATCCTTCACAGATACGCAGTATTTT; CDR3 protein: CASSLSPPTRSFTDTQYF
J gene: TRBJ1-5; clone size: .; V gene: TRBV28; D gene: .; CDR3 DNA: TGTGCCAGCACTCGGGACACACGTAGCAATCAGCCCCAGCATTTT; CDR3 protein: CASTRDTRSNQPQHF
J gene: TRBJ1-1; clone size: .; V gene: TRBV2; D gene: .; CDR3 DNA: TGTGCCAGCAGGGAACAAACGGTATCGGGTACTGAAGCTTTCTTT; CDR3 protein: CASREQTVSGTEAFF
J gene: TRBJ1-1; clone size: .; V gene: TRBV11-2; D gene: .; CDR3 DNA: TGTGCCAGCAGCGCAGGCCGCACCCTGAACACTGAAGCTTTCTTT; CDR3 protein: CASSAGRTLNTEAFF
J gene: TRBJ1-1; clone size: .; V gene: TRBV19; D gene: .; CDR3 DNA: TGTGCCAGTAGTCTCACAGAAGGGAGCAGAGCTTTCTTT; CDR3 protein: CASSLTEGSRAFF
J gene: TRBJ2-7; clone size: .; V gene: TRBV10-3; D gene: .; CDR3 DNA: TGTGCCACCCACACGGCAGGGAAGGACGAGCAGTACTTC; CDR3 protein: CATHTAGKDEQYF
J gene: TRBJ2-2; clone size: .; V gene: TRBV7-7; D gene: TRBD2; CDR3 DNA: TGTGCCAGCAGCATCAGGGCGGGGGGCAGGAACACCGGGGAGCTGTTTTTT; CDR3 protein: CASSIRAGGRNTGELFF
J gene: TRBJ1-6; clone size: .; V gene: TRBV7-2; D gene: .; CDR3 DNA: TGTGCCAGCCGCCCGGGGACCTATAATTCACCCCTCCACTTT; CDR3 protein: CASRPGTYNSPLHF
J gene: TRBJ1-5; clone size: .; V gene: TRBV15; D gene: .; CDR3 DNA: TGTGCCACCAGCAGAGTGGCAGGCTACAATCAGCCCCAGCATTTT; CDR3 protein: CATSRVAGYNQPQHF